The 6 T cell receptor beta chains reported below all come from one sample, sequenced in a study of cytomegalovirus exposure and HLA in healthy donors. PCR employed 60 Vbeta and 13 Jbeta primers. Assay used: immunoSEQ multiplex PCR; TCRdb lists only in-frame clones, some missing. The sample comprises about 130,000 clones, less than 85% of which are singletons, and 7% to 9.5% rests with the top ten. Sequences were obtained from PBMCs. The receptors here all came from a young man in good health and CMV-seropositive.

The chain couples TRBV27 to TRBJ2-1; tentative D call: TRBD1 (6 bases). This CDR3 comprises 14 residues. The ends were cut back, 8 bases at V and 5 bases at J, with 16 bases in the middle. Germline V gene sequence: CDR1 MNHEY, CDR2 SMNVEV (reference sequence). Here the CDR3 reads CASFSGTLNNEQFF. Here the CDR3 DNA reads TGTGCCAGCTTTTCCGGGACATTGAACAATGAGCAGTTCTTC.

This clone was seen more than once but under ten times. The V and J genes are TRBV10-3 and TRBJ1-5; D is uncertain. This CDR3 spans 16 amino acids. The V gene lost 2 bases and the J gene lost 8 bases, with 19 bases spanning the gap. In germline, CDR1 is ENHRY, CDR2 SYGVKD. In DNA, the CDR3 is TGTGCCATCAGTGAGGGGAGATGGGAGGGCCTTGAGCCCCAGCATTTT. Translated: CAISEGRWEGLEPQHF.

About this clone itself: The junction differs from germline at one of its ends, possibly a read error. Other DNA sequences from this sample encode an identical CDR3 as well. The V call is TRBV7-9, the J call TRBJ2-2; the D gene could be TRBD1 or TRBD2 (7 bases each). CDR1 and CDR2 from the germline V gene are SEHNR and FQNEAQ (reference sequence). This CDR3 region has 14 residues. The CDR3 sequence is CASSGTANTGELFF. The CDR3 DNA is TGTGCTAGCAGCGGGACAGCGAACACCGGGGAGCTGTTTTTT.

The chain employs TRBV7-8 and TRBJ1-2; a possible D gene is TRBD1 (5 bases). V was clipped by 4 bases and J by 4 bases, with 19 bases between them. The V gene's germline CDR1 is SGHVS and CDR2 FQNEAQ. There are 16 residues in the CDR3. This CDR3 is CASSSAGRGQLYGYTF. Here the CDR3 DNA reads TGTGCCAGCAGCTCTGCCGGGAGGGGCCAACTCTATGGCTACACCTTC.

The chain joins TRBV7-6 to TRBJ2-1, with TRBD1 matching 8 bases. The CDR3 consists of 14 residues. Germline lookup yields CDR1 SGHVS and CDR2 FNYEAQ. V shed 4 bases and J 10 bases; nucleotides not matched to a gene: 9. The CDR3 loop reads CASSSIRGRREQFF. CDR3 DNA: TGTGCCAGCAGCTCAATCAGGGGGCGCAGGGAGCAGTTCTTC.

This CDR3 is CAISEAGQGAQHF. The CDR3 DNA is TGTGCCATCAGTGAGGCCGGACAGGGGGCCCAGCATTTT. This chain connects TRBV10-3 to TRBJ1-5; 10 bases match TRBD1. V trimming: 2 bases; J trimming: 11 bases; junction bases outside the gene matches: 3. The CDR3 runs to 13 residues. Germline lookup yields CDR1 ENHRY and CDR2 SYGVKD.